Reported below is one T cell receptor delta chain. Its specificity is not known. The protein TCRdb lists belongs to a much larger clone and differs from this DNA's translation at residue 13, which points to a read error; the protein shown is made from the DNA. The sample comes from a study of γδ T cells in repeated Plasmodium falciparum infection. The overall study: The natural-infection arm compared Malian children under seasonal malaria with matched Australian children. Timepoints: baseline, immediately before selected infections, and 21 days after every infection.

TCRdb re-called the multiplex PCR reads with CATT. The profile shows roughly 93,000 delta-chain clones, approximately 1% of them singletons. Study outcomes and limitations: One small rural Malian village, predominantly a single ethnic group, supplied the cohort. Vgamma9/Vdelta2+ repertoires stayed stably polyclonal over time and infection.

Gammadelta T cells were flow-sorted from PBMC into Vgamma9/Vdelta2+ and Vdelta2-negative populations for bulk analysis. The CDR3 sequence is 16 residues long. Germline CDR1 reads GEAIGNYY; CDR2 reads EKD. The J gene is TRDJ1, the V gene TRDV2, with a possible D match to TRDD3 (6 bases). Because TCRdb records no J gene, it was assigned here through a match of the DNA to germline. Material for sequencing was gamma-delta T cells from blood. The clonotype comes from a pool of human donors (malaria-infected and uninfected, not separated). CDR3 DNA sequence: TGTGCCTGTGACCCCCTGGAGAGCGGATACACCGATAGACTCATCTTT. Translated, it gives CACDPLESGYTDRLIF.